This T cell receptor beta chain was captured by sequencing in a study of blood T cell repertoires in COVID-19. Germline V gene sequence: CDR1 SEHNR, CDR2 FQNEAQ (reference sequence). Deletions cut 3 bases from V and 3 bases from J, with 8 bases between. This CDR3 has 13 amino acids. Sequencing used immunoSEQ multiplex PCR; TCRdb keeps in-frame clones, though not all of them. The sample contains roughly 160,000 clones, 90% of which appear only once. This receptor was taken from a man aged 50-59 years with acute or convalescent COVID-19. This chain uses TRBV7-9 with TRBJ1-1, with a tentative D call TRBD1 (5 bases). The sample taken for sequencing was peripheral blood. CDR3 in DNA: TGTGCCAGCAGCTTCAGGGTGGACACTGAAGCTTTCTTT. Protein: CASSFRVDTEAFF.